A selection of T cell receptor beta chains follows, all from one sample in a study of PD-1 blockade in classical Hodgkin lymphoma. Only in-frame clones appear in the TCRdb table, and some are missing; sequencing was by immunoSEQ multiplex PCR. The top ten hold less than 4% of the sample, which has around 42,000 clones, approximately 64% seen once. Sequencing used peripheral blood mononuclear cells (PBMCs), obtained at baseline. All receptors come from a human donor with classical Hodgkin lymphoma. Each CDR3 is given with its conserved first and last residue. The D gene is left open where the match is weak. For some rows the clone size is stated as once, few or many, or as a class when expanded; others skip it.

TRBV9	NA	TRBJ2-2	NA	TGTGCCAGCAGCGTAGGGACAGTCGGGGAGCTGTTTTTT	CASSVGTVGELFF
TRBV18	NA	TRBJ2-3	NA	TGTGCCAGCTCACCAAGTAACGGACTCACAGATACGCAGTATTTT	CASSPSNGLTDTQYF
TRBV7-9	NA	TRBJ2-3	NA	TGTGCCAGCAGCTTCTCTCGGGGAACAGATACGCAGTATTTT	CASSFSRGTDTQYF
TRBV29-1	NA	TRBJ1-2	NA	TGCAGCGGTCAACAGGGAGGTAACTATGGCTACACCTTC	CSGQQGGNYGYTF
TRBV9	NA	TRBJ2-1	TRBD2	TGTGCCAGCAGCGTTTTACGGGGGGGTTATGGAAATGAGCAGTTCTTC	CASSVLRGGYGNEQFF
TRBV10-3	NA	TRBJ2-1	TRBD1	TGTGCCATCAGTGAGTTGCGCGGAGGGACAGGGAATGAGCAGTTCTTC	CAISELRGGTGNEQFF
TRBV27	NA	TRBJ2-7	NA	TGTGCCAGCAGTTTATCTGGCTACGAGCAGTACTTC	CASSLSGYEQYF
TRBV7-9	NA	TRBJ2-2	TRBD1	TGTGCCAGCAGCTTAGCGCTGGACAGGGGGAACACCGGGGAGCTGTTTTTT	CASSLALDRGNTGELFF
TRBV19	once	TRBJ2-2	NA	TGTGCCAGTAGTACACAGGGAACCCCCACCGGGGAGCTGTTTTTT	CASSTQGTPTGELFF
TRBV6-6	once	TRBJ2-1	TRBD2	TGTGCCAGCTCAGCGGGAAAATACAATGAGCAGTTCTTC	CASSAGKYNEQFF
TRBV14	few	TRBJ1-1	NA	TGTGCCAGCAGCCAATTGATGGTCCTCCGGGGAGGAGACACTGAAGCTTTCTTT	CASSQLMVLRGGDTEAFF
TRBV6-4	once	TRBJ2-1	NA	TGTGCCAGCAGTTCCGGGACAACCTCCTACAATGAGCAGTTCTTC	CASSSGTTSYNEQFF
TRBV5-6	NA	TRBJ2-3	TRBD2	TGTGCCAGCAGCTCGCTAGCGGAGGTACCAACAGATACGCAGTATTTT	CASSSLAEVPTDTQYF
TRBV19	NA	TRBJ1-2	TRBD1	TGTGCCAGTAGTATTTCCGGCCCAGGGGGGGACTACACCTTC	CASSISGPGGDYTF
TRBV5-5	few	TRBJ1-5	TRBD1	TGTGCCAGCAGCACATCCGGGACAGGGGCACTGGGGCAGCCCCAGCATTTT	CASSTSGTGALGQPQHF
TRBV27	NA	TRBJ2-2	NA	TGTGCCAGTTACCACTACGGGGTGGCGGAGAACACCGGGGAGCTGTTTTTT	CASYHYGVAENTGELFF
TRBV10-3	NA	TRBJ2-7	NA	TGTGCCATCAGTGAGTCGGACTCAAACAGGGACTTCGAGCAGTACTTC	CAISESDSNRDFEQYF
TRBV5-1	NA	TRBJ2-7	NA	TGCGCCAGCAGCTTGGACCCTTTACCGATCTCATACGAGCAGTACTTC	CASSLDPLPISYEQYF
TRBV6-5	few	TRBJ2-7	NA	TGTGCCAGCAGATTACGGGTTGCCCAGAACGAGCAGTACTTC	CASRLRVAQNEQYF
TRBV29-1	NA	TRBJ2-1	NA	TGCAGCGTTGATAGGAGCTCCTACAATGAGCAGTTCTTC	CSVDRSSYNEQFF
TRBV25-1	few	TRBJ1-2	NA	TGTGCCAGCGGGTTCGGAGGGCAAGACACCTTC	CASGFGGQDTF
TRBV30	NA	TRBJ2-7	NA	TGTGCCTGGAGTCGAGGACAGTACGAGCAGTACTTC	CAWSRGQYEQYF
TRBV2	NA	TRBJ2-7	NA	TGTGCCAGCCGCCTCGCCCTGGAAAGGCTCCACGAGCAGTACTTC	CASRLALERLHEQYF
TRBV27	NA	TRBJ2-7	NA	TGTGCCAGCAGTGTGACAGGTACCTACGAGCAGTACTTC	CASSVTGTYEQYF
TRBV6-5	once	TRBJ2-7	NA	TGTGCCAGCATTGGGCCGGGATCCTACGAGCAGTACTTC	CASIGPGSYEQYF
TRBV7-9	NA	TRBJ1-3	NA	TGTGCCAGCAGCTACGGGGGCGGAAACACCATATATTTT	CASSYGGGNTIYF
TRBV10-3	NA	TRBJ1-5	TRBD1	TGTGCCATCAACTATTTGATAGGGGGCGTGGGCAATCAGCCCCAGCATTTT	CAINYLIGGVGNQPQHF
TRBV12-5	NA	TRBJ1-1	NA	TGTGCTAGTGAAGGGTTCGTGCGACGAACGGGCACTGAAGCTTTCTTT	CASEGFVRRTGTEAFF
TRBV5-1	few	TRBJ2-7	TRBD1	TGCGCCAGCAGCCCCCCCCTCCGGGACAGCTCCTACGAGCAGTACTTC	CASSPPLRDSSYEQYF
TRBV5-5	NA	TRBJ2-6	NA	TGTGCCAGCAGCTTGTCTCGAAACTCTGGGGCCAACGTCCTGACTTTC	CASSLSRNSGANVLTF
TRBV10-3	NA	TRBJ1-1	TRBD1	TGTGCCATCAGGCGAGACAGGGGGATCACTGAAGCTTTCTTT	CAIRRDRGITEAFF
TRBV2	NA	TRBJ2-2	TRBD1	TGTGCCAGCAGTGAAGGGACAGGGGCCGACACCGGGGAGCTGTTTTTT	CASSEGTGADTGELFF
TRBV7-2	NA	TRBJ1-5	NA	TGTGCCAGCAGCTTAGATGGGCTGAGCAATCAGCCCCAGCATTTT	CASSLDGLSNQPQHF
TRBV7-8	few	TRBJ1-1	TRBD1	TGTGCCAGCAGCTTTTTCCAGGGGGCTGAAGCTTTCTTT	CASSFFQGAEAFF
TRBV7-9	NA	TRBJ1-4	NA	TGTGCCAGCAGCTTAAAAGGGGGACACCTTCCTGAAAAACTGTTTTTT	CASSLKGGHLPEKLFF
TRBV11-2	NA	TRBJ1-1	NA	TGTGCCAGCTTAGGTCGAGAGAACACTGAAGCTTTCTTT	CASLGRENTEAFF
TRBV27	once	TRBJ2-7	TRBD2	TGTGCCAGCAGTCCAACTAGCGGGAGGAGCTCCTACGAGCAGTACTTC	CASSPTSGRSSYEQYF
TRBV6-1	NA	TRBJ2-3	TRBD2	TGTGCCAGCAGTGAACGGCGATCTAGCGGGAGGGCCTCAGATACGCAGTATTTT	CASSERRSSGRASDTQYF
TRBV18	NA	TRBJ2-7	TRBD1	TGTGCCAGCTCGCGTAAGGGACAGGGAGGAACCTACGAGCAGTACTTC	CASSRKGQGGTYEQYF
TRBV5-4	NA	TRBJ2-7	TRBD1	TGTGCCAGCAGCCCTACAGGGGACTCCTACGAGCAGTACTTC	CASSPTGDSYEQYF
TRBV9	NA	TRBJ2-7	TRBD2	TGTGCCAGCAGCGCGGGACTAGCGGGTCGATTCTACGAGCAGTACTTC	CASSAGLAGRFYEQYF